The T cell receptor beta chain under discussion was sequenced for a study of OX40 agonist ivuxolimab in advanced cancers. For the study in its entirety: The costimulatory receptor OX40 (CD134) was targeted by ivuxolimab, a fully human IgG2 agonistic monoclonal antibody. Three dose-escalation patients achieved partial responses, one with hepatocellular carcinoma and two with cutaneous melanoma. Intravenous ivuxolimab was administered to patients every 2 weeks at six dose levels: 0.01, 0.1, 0.3, 1.5, 3 and 10 mg/kg. The point of sequencing TCRbeta in the periphery was to test whether ivuxolimab changed TCR sequence diversity and drove clonal T-cell expansion. Prior anti-PD-1, anti-PD-L1 or anti-CTLA-4 therapy was permitted, and checkpoint inhibitors had been received by about 37% of dose-escalation patients. Of the approximately 50 dose-escalation patients, hepatocellular carcinoma was present in roughly 19, melanoma in roughly 15, renal cell carcinoma in 9 and head and neck cancer in 9. A male proportion of roughly 80% and a mean age of 60 years, ranging from 23 to 79, were recorded for the dose-escalation cohort. The paper reports the monotherapy dose-escalation portion (N of about 52 patients) of the phase I ivuxolimab trial. What the authors observed across the whole study: Which antigens the clonally expanded peripheral T cells were specific for was not determined. In the 0.1-3.0 mg/kg groups, partial responders had among the lowest normalized peripheral clonal expansion, particularly in CD8+ T cells. Low levels of normalized T-cell clonal expansion were also shown by some nonresponding patients. At doses from 0.1 to 3.0 mg/kg, clonal expansion was seen in both CD4+ and CD8+ blood T cells between baseline and week 6. On average, CD8+ T cells showed more expanded clones than CD4+ T cells after ivuxolimab.

The CDR3 contains 13 residues, cysteine and phenylalanine counted. CDR3 DNA is the only sequence kept; it has 39 bases, read in frame from the first base. For CDR1 and CDR2, the germline V gene lists SGHAT and FQNNGV. The junction carries 11 bases between V and J, which are trimmed by 5 bases and 9 bases respectively. For sequencing of the TCRbeta CDR3 region, genomic DNA was extracted from the sorted cells. The immunoSEQ Assay was used for sequencing of TCRbeta CDR3 regions. The table comes from immuneACCESS by way of TCRdb, which keeps in-frame sequences with V and J called. Part of the clones is missing from these tables; in studies checked, under half for an unresolved V gene and the rest for unknown reasons. The sample profile shows approximately 89,000 clones; roughly 90% of them were found once. Approximately 0.26% of the sample lies in the top ten. The trial excluded patients who had a history of autoimmune disease or who were on systemic immunosuppression. Peripheral blood for TCR sequencing was collected from all dose cohorts at baseline, on cycle 4 day 1, and on cycle 7 day 1. Samples came from an open-label, multicenter, first-in-human phase I dose-escalation trial of ivuxolimab. Adults with locally advanced or metastatic head and neck squamous cell, hepatocellular, melanoma or renal cell carcinoma were enrolled in the trial. Before TCR sequencing, CD4+ T cells and CD8+ T cells were sorted from peripheral blood as separate populations.

In regard to this clone: This clone's antigen is unknown. No clone much larger than this one lies a single base away; base qualities are absent.

The sequence derives from an adult with an advanced solid tumor such as melanoma, head and neck, liver or kidney cancer. The chain uses TRBV11-2 and TRBJ1-6; too little of a D gene remains to name it. Sequencing used CD4+ or CD8+ T cells sorted from blood, obtained in a trial of the OX40 agonist ivuxolimab. The DNA sequence is given as TGTGCCAGCAGCCCTCCACGGGGTTCACCCCTCCACTTT. The resulting protein is CASSPPRGSPLHF.